Only one count was recorded for the clone carrying this T cell receptor beta chain. Other DNA sequences in the sample encode the same CDR3. Participant age was roughly 18 to 95 years, and participants resided in fewer than 25 US areas. Participants had their cohort set by participant-reported clinical history. The repertoire was sequenced with immunoSEQ multiplex PCR; TCRdb's copy has only in-frame clones and lacks some. The data contain hundreds of thousands of clones, nearly 90% of them singletons. CDR1 is SGHVS, CDR2 FQNEAQ, per germline. The J segment lost 4 bases and the V segment lost 5 bases, leaving 4 bases of the junction unmatched. CDR3 length equals 13 residues. The data belong to a study of blood T cell repertoires in COVID-19. Study in general: The study drew acute and convalescent COVID-19 samples from the United States, Italy and Spain.

The sequence was collected from a woman younger than 30 with acute COVID-19. The J gene is TRBJ2-7, the V gene TRBV7-8, with 8 bases matching TRBD2. Sequenced material: PBMCs or T cells enriched from blood (not recorded which). The CDR3 loop reads CASSLSGTYEQYF. Here the CDR3 DNA reads TGTGCCAGCAGCCTTAGCGGGACATACGAGCAGTACTTC.